The next 7 T cell receptor beta chains were all read from a single sample in a study of vaccination effects on CD4 cells after COVID-19. Prior to sequencing, the ViraFEST assay stimulated PBMC with viral peptide pools, which expanded the antigen-specific CD4+ T cells. Subsequent to a culture period of about ten days, CD4+ T cells were isolated. Confirmation by PCR established that the person had SARS-CoV-2 infection between March and December 2020. Each person got two doses of an mRNA SARS-CoV-2 vaccine, BNT162b2 or mRNA-1273. Antigens for these TCRs are unknown. Clones were read by immunoSEQ multiplex PCR, and TCRdb kept only the in-frame ones, dropping some. This repertoire shows 15,000 or so clones, more than 65% found once; its top ten account for approximately 21%. The input for sequencing was CD4+ T cells from PBMCs cultured with SARS-CoV-2 spike peptides, taken after COVID-19 vaccination. The receptors were gathered from a human donor who had a prior SARS-CoV-2 infection.

This chain joins TRBV4-3 and TRBJ2-7; D not certain. Trimming cost V 0 bases and J 1 base, with 10 bases left between them. CDR3 length equals 15 residues. Germline assignment: CDR1 LGHNA and CDR2 YSLEER. In nucleotides, the CDR3 is TGCGCCAGCAGCCAAGAAGGGCGAGATTCCTACGAGCAGTACTTC. Residues: CASSQEGRDSYEQYF.

This chain links TRBV3-1 (or the pseudogene TRBV3-2) with TRBJ1-2, with no clear D. The CDR3 spans 14 residues. V lost 0 bases, J lost 4 bases, and 9 bases lay in between. Germline CDR1 reads LGHDT; CDR2 reads YNNKEL (reference sequence). As DNA, the CDR3 is TGTGCCAGCAGCCAAGACTTTAGAGGCTATGGCTACACCTTC. Translating it yields CASSQDFRGYGYTF.

This clone was observed a single time. The rearrangement uses TRBV2 and TRBJ1-5, with D perhaps matching TRBD1 (6 bases). Germline assignment: CDR1 SNHLY and CDR2 FYNNEI. The V and J ends lost 7 bases and 3 bases respectively, with 10 bases between them. The CDR3 covers 13 residues. As DNA, the CDR3 is TGTGCCAGCATGGGGGCGGTCAATCAGCCCCAGCATTTT. Protein product: CASMGAVNQPQHF.

The chain uses TRBV19 and TRBJ1-1, with TRBD1 identical over 7 bases. This CDR3 has 15 residues. Trimming removed 9 bases from V and 1 base from J; junction bases left unmatched: 11. Germline V lookup: CDR1 LNHDA, CDR2 SQIVND (reference sequence). The CDR3 region has the DNA TGTGCCAGCCCCCCTCGGGGGACAGCGAACACTGAAGCTTTCTTT. Residues: CASPPRGTANTEAFF.

The chain uses TRBV11-1 and TRBJ2-3; D gene ambiguous. V gave up 6 bases and J gave up 2 bases, with 15 bases separating them. This CDR3 comprises 15 residues. The V gene's germline CDR1 is SGHAT and CDR2 FQDESV (reference sequence). The CDR3 region is CASSSSLQNTDTQYF. CDR3 nucleotides: TGTGCCAGCAGTTCGTCGTTGCAGAACACAGATACGCAGTATTTT.

CDR3 residues: CAWTGLAGSETQYF. CDR3 coding DNA: TGTGCCTGGACTGGACTAGCGGGATCAGAGACCCAGTACTTC. The genes are TRBV30 and TRBJ2-5; 12 positions match TRBD2. The ends lost 4 bases at V and 4 bases at J; junction bases unmatched: 4. This CDR3 spans 14 amino acids. Germline lookup yields CDR1 GTSNPN and CDR2 SVGIG (reference sequence).

The V gene is TRBV12-3 or TRBV12-4, the J gene TRBJ2-1; 7 bases align to TRBD2. J gave up 8 bases and V 6 bases, and 7 bases lay outside the gene matches. The CDR3 is made up of 13 amino acids. The CDR3, as DNA: TGTGCCAGCAGGGGGTCGGGGGGATATGAGCAGTTCTTC. This codes for CASRGSGGYEQFF.